Listed below are T cell receptor beta chains from one sample, sequenced in a study of patients and donors after allogeneic stem cell transplantation. From the RT-PCR reads, TCRdb called clonotypes with MiXCR, one entry per CDR3 protein. This sample has a few hundred thousand distinct CDR3 sequences; roughly an eighth occur once, and the top ten carry under 14%. The sequenced sample was blood, either unsorted or a sorted T cell fraction (not recorded which). Every receptor here comes from a human donor who was either an allogeneic HSCT recipient or a stem cell or donor lymphocyte infusion donor (not recorded which). It is not recorded whose cells these are; they may come from a transplant donor. Each CDR3 is given with its conserved first and last residue. A D gene is named only where the DNA matches it firmly. Not all rows give a size; the values are once, few, many and, for expanded clones, a class.

V,D,J,size,CDR3,DNA
TRBV12-3/TRBV12-4,TRBD2,TRBJ2-1,.,CASSGPLSGGSSYNEQFF,TGTGCCAGCAGCGGGCCCCTTAGCGGGGGTAGCTCCTACAATGAGCAGTTCTTC
TRBV27,.,TRBJ1-2,.,CASTRRGEGYTF,TGTGCCAGCACTCGTCGGGGAGAAGGCTACACCTTC
TRBV23-1,TRBD1,TRBJ2-7,once,CASSQSDTGVHEQYF,TGCGCCAGCAGTCAATCTGACACAGGGGTGCACGAGCAGTACTTC
TRBV14,TRBD1,TRBJ1-1,medium-sized,CASSQVRGRLAEAFF,TGTGCCAGCAGCCAAGTAAGGGGGCGACTCGCTGAAGCTTTCTTT
TRBV5-4,.,TRBJ2-7,few,CASSSSDKLGQYF,TGTGCCAGCAGCTCTTCGGACAAGCTGGGGCAGTACTTC
TRBV4-2,TRBD1,TRBJ2-7,few,CASSQVGQGSSEQYF,TGTGCCAGCAGCCAAGTAGGACAGGGGAGCAGCGAGCAGTACTTC
TRBV12-3/TRBV12-4,TRBD1,TRBJ1-1,many,CASSLQGGDTEAFF,TGTGCCAGCAGTCTACAGGGGGGGGACACTGAAGCTTTCTTT
TRBV10-3,TRBD2,TRBJ2-1,.,CAISGKREREQFF,TGTGCCATCAGTGGGAAGCGGGAGAGGGAGCAGTTCTTC
TRBV20-1,.,TRBJ1-6,many,CSARNGRSYNSPLHF,TGCAGTGCTAGAAACGGACGCTCCTATAATTCACCCCTCCACTTT
TRBV2,.,TRBJ2-3,many,CASRTSSGTDTQYF,TGTGCCAGCAGGACTAGTAGTGGCACAGATACGCAGTATTTT
TRBV9,.,TRBJ2-7,few,CASSRDKGAYEQYF,TGTGCCAGCAGCCGGGACAAAGGTGCCTACGAGCAGTACTTC
TRBV29-1,TRBD1,TRBJ2-1,few,CSVEGQGIGLDKFF,TGCAGCGTTGAGGGACAGGGGATCGGATTAGATAAGTTCTTC
TRBV6-1,.,TRBJ2-2,.,CASSLRGGGSRTGELFF,TGTGCCAGCAGTCTACGGGGTGGGGGTTCGAGGACCGGGGAGCTGTTTTTT
TRBV4-1,.,TRBJ1-5,few,CASSQGTVRNQPQHF,TGCGCCAGCAGCCAAGGGACAGTTCGCAATCAGCCCCAGCATTTT
TRBV11-2,TRBD1,TRBJ1-1,few,CASSYGTAEAFF,TGTGCCAGCAGCTACGGGACAGCTGAAGCTTTCTTT
TRBV4-2,.,TRBJ1-5,once,CASSQVGGDQSQHF,TGTGCCAGCAGCCAAGTAGGGGGGGATCAGTCCCAGCATTTT
TRBV7-2,.,TRBJ2-7,many,CASSLDAALEQYF,TGTGCCAGCAGCTTAGATGCAGCGCTCGAGCAGTACTTC
TRBV2,.,TRBJ1-2,.,CASSVKTSAYGYTF,TGTGCCAGCAGTGTAAAGACAAGCGCTTATGGCTACACCTTC
TRBV2,.,TRBJ1-3,.,CASSESVGTSGNTIYF,TGTGCCAGCAGTGAATCTGTGGGGACCTCTGGAAACACCATATATTTT